This T cell receptor (beta chain) stems from a study of T cell responses to AZD1222 COVID-19 vaccine. Study results and limitations: Repertoires in all cases were sampled only once the peak T cell response had passed. Targeting of unmutated variant regions was reportedly seen in nearly half of spike-specific TCRs. Most donors were white British and more were female, and clonal diversity was possibly underestimated.

Profiling relied on immunoSEQ multiplex PCR, and the TCRdb table lists in-frame clones only, not all of them. The table shows 150,000 or so clones, with about 87% occurring only once. Regarding this clone: Antigen specificity is unknown. This same CDR3 is encoded by further DNA sequences in the sample.

In germline, CDR1 is MDHEN, CDR2 SYDVKM. CDR3 length equals 14 residues. V was pared by 5 bases and J by 0 bases, with 8 bases between. Sequenced here: peripheral blood, sampled on day 0 of AZD1222 vaccination. The TCR comes from an adult in good health. V gene TRBV28 combines with J gene TRBJ1-5, with D unresolved. The CDR3 DNA reads as TGTGCCAGCAGTCCCGATAATAGCAATCAGCCCCAGCATTTT. Protein product: CASSPDNSNQPQHF.